The entry that follows covers one T cell receptor beta chain sequence. Antigen unknown. The CDR3 contains 12 residues. The trim removed 5 bases at V and 12 bases at J, leaving 6 bases unmatched. Per germline, CDR1 SEHNR and CDR2 FQNEAQ (reference sequence). Unique molecular identifier tags were affixed to discrete cDNA molecules. MiXCR, run by TCRdb on the 5' RACE reads, gives a single entry per CDR3 protein. The sample shows about 60,000 distinct CDR3 sequences, around 13% of them seen only once. This specimen belongs to a study of early T cells in non-severe SARS-CoV-2 infection. Study details: Chains from this unsorted whole-blood bulk RNA could not be paired. Findings and limits, study-wide: Matches to VDJdb favored anti-spike CD8 responses and missed private and CD4 specificities.

Specimen: whole blood. The J gene is TRBJ1-1, the V gene TRBV7-9; 10 bases fit TRBD1. This receptor was identified in an adult who was a healthcare worker with PCR-confirmed SARS-CoV-2 infection or an uninfected control (not recorded which). In nucleotides, the CDR3 is TGTGCCAGCAGCGAGGGACAGGGGCTGACTTTCTTT. Encoded protein: CASSEGQGLTFF.